This T cell receptor (beta chain) comes out of a study of blood T cell repertoires in COVID-19. The overall study: Both acute and convalescent COVID-19 samples were obtained from the United States, Italy and Spain. T cells, B-cell-depleted T cells, or PBMCs provided the cDNA or gDNA that served as material.

Original methodology: By means of reference gene primer amplification, nucleated cell counts were estimated. Repertoires were generated with immunoSEQ multiplex PCR, while TCRdb's copy carries only in-frame clones and drops some. V, J and clone size are taken as reported in that table, and D and trimming were inferred from the DNA itself. The sample has 50,000 to 60,000 clones; roughly 86% are singletons. The origin of this receptor is a man aged 55 to 70 with active COVID-19. Sequencing input: peripheral blood.

This CDR3 reads CASGLVLGGSYEQYF. In DNA form, the CDR3 reads TGTGCTAGTGGTTTGGTACTCGGGGGATCCTACGAGCAGTACTTC. This rearrangement joins TRBV12-5 to TRBJ2-7, with D maybe TRBD2 (6 bases). CDR3 length equals 15 residues. Looked up from germline, CDR1 is LGHNT and CDR2 is FRNRAP. Trimming shortened V by 0 bases and J by 1 base, and 10 bases separated the two germline ends.